These 27 T cell receptor beta chains originate from one sample sequenced in a study of blood T cell repertoires in COVID-19 (dated by TCRdb to the early 2020s). Library generation was performed with the immunoSEQ multiplex PCR assay. As stored in TCRdb, this immuneACCESS dataset retains in-frame rearrangements with V and J assigned. A fraction of the clones does not appear; measured against another copy, unresolved V genes explain less than half of the discrepancy, and the remainder lacks a known reason. This sample holds some 350,000 clones; around 88% were observed only once. Jointly, the top ten make up just under 3% of the sample. Sequencing used peripheral blood. Source of these receptors: a man aged 25 to 40 with active or convalescent COVID-19.

The count of this clone is one. This sequence joins TRBV7-2 and TRBJ2-1; D gene uncertain. Germline CDR1 reads SGHTA; CDR2 reads FQGNSA. This CDR3 has 13 amino acids. V was cut by 4 bases and J by 7 bases, with 11 bases left in between. CDR3 residues: CASSSQPRNEQFF. The CDR3 DNA sequence: TGTGCCAGCAGCTCCCAACCTAGAAATGAGCAGTTCTTC.

This clone was observed a single time. The V call is TRBV6-5, the J call TRBJ1-1, with D possibly TRBD1 on 5 matching bases. With 7 bases removed from V and 5 bases from J, the gap between germline ends came to 14 bases. This CDR3 has 13 amino acids. CDR1 is MNHEY and CDR2 is SVGAGI in the germline V gene. In DNA form, the CDR3 reads TGTGCCAGCACCCCGGCTCAGGGAACTGAAGCTTTCTTT. Amino acid sequence: CASTPAQGTEAFF.

The J gene is TRBJ1-6, the V gene TRBV11-3, with 7 positions matching TRBD1. The ends lost 5 bases at V and 7 bases at J; junction bases unmatched: 8. The CDR3 consists of 15 residues. From germline, CDR1 is SGHNT and CDR2 YENEEA. The CDR3 reads CASSLSRGNNSPLHF. The CDR3 DNA follows: TGTGCCAGCAGCCTTAGCAGGGGGAACAATTCACCCCTCCACTTT.

Only one count was recorded for this clone. J is TRBJ2-7 and V is TRBV4-1; D possibly corresponds to TRBD2 (5 bases). CDR3 length: 15 residues. With 3 bases removed from V and 0 bases from J, the gap between germline ends came to 12 bases. CDR1 and CDR2 from the germline V gene are MGHRA and YSYEKL. The CDR3 here is CASSQAFGLSYEQYF. As DNA, the CDR3 is TGCGCCAGCAGCCAGGCCTTTGGACTCTCCTACGAGCAGTACTTC.

In this sample, this clone turned up once. The CDR3 bases are TGTGCCAGCAGTTTAACCGGATCGGGGAATCAGCCCCAGCATTTT. It encodes CASSLTGSGNQPQHF. The chain links TRBV27 to TRBJ1-5; the D is unclear. V was shortened by 2 bases and J by 4 bases, with 12 bases between the two germline ends. Looked up from germline, CDR1 is MNHEY and CDR2 is SMNVEV (reference sequence). The CDR3 length is 15 residues.

This chain uses TRBV5-4 with TRBJ2-2, with D unresolved. The germline gives CDR1 SGHNT, CDR2 YYREEE (reference sequence). V lost 1 base to trimming and J lost 0 bases, with 4 bases between them. CDR3 length: 14 residues. The CDR3 sequence: CASSLIANTGELFF. The CDR3 bases are TGTGCCAGCAGCTTGATCGCGAACACCGGGGAGCTGTTTTTT.

The rearrangement links TRBV5-5 to TRBJ2-1; the D gene is possibly TRBD2 (5 bases). V was clipped by 3 bases and J by 15 bases, with 13 bases between them. The length of the CDR3 is 11 residues. Germline V gene sequence: CDR1 SGHKS, CDR2 YYEKEE (reference sequence). The CDR3 DNA is TGTGCCAGCAGCTCGGAGGACCAGATGTTCTTC. It is translated as CASSSEDQMFF.

The V gene is TRBV5-1, the J gene TRBJ1-4, with 8 bases that match TRBD1. The CDR3 length is 15 residues. Per germline, CDR1 SGHRS and CDR2 YFSETQ. Germline trimming cut 4 bases from V and 8 bases from J; bases unmatched to any gene: 10. CDR3 DNA sequence: TGCGCCAGCAGCGCCTCAGGGGGCATCGGAGAAAAACTGTTTTTT. Encoded protein: CASSASGGIGEKLFF.

CDR3 sequence: CASRGPGARDSLYEQYF. In DNA, the CDR3 is TGTGCCAGTAGGGGCCCCGGGGCGCGGGACTCACTCTACGAGCAGTACTTC. The rearrangement links TRBV19 to TRBJ2-7; weak D call: TRBD2 (6 bases). The V gene lost 6 bases and the J gene lost 3 bases, with 24 bases spanning the gap. The germline gives CDR1 LNHDA, CDR2 SQIVND (reference sequence). This CDR3 is 17 amino acids long.

The chain joins TRBV9 to TRBJ1-6; 9 bases map to TRBD1. V lost 3 bases to trimming and J lost 9 bases; unmatched junction nucleotides: 7. CDR1 and CDR2 (germline): SGDLS, YYNGEE. The CDR3 runs 15 residues. The CDR3 sequence is CASSAPGQGTSPLHF. DNA of the CDR3: TGTGCCAGCAGCGCCCCGGGACAGGGAACTTCACCCCTCCACTTT. Drawing the rest from reference TRBV9 and TRBJ1-6, the complete variable domain is DSGVTQTPKHLITATGQRVTLRCSPRSGDLSVYWYQQSLDQGLQFLIQYYNGEERAKGNILERFSAQQFPDLHSELNLSSLELGDSALYFCASSAPGQGTSPLHFGNGTRLTVT.

The chain carries TRBV5-4 and TRBJ1-1, with unresolved D. The CDR3 spans 14 residues. Germline-derived CDR1 and CDR2 are SGHNT and YYREEE (reference sequence). The germline V and J ends were trimmed by 3 bases and 1 base, with 10 bases remaining between them. CDR3 DNA: TGTGCCAGCAGCTCCTCAGGCTCGAACACTGAAGCTTTCTTT. The encoded protein is CASSSSGSNTEAFF. Together with reference TRBV5-4 and TRBJ1-1, the CDR3 gives the full variable domain: ETGVTQSPTHLIKTRGQQVTLRCSSQSGHNTVSWYQQALGQGPQFIFQYYREEENGRGNFPPRFSGLQFPNYSSELNVNALELDDSALYLCASSSSGSNTEAFFGQGTRLTVV.

The chain recombines TRBV3-1 (or the pseudogene TRBV3-2) with TRBJ1-1; 7 nucleotides line up with TRBD1. With V trimmed by 3 bases and J by 10 bases, 11 bases remained unmatched. This CDR3 comprises 14 residues. Germline lookup yields CDR1 LGHDT and CDR2 YNNKEL (reference sequence). The DNA for the CDR3 is TGTGCCAGCAGCCAGTTAGAACAGGGGAGGTTAGCTTTCTTT. Translating it yields CASSQLEQGRLAFF.

The genes are TRBV30 and TRBJ2-1; tentatively, D is TRBD2 (6 bases). The CDR3 is 15 amino acids. Germline-derived CDR1 and CDR2 are GTSNPN and SVGIG (reference sequence). V shed 3 bases and J shed 5 bases, with 17 bases lying between them. The CDR3 here is CAWSRRGNRDNEQFF. In DNA form, the CDR3 reads TGTGCCTGGAGCAGGAGGGGAAATAGGGACAATGAGCAGTTCTTC.

J is TRBJ2-7 and V is TRBV5-1, with TRBD1 as a possible D gene (6 bases). The germline V gene encodes CDR1 SGHRS and CDR2 YFSETQ. This CDR3 has 18 residues. Trimming pared 1 base from V and 3 bases from J, leaving 23 bases between. CDR3 amino acids: CASSLLSSPSGTIYEQYF. The CDR3 DNA is TGCGCCAGCAGCTTGTTGTCCTCCCCCTCCGGGACAATCTACGAGCAGTACTTC.

Details on this clone: This sample also contains other DNA sequences that code for the same CDR3. The V gene is TRBV9, the J gene TRBJ2-7; 7 nucleotides line up with TRBD1. CDR3 length equals 15 residues. Trimming cost V 0 bases and J 3 bases; bases outside gene matches: 6. Germline V gene lookup returns CDR1 SGDLS and CDR2 YYNGEE. CDR3 residues: CASSVGPDRDYEQYF. The CDR3 DNA follows: TGTGCCAGCAGCGTAGGGCCCGACAGGGACTACGAGCAGTACTTC.

The rearrangement links TRBV7-3 to TRBJ2-3, with 9 bases that match TRBD1. Per germline, CDR1 SGHTA and CDR2 FQGTGA. J was trimmed by 2 bases and V by 5 bases; bases with no gene match: 8. This CDR3 region has 16 residues. CDR3 in DNA: TGTGCCAGCAGCAACCGTCGGACAGGGGTCACAGATACGCAGTATTTT. This sequence encodes CASSNRRTGVTDTQYF.

V usage is TRBV18 and J usage is TRBJ2-5; possible D gene TRBD1, 5 bases. The CDR3 totals 14 residues. Trimming left V 0 bases short and J 3 bases short, with 8 bases between. CDR1 and CDR2 (germline): KGHSH, LQKENI. The CDR3, as DNA: TGTGCCAGCTCACCACCGCCAGGGAAAGAGACCCAGTACTTC. Translating it yields CASSPPPGKETQYF.

V usage is TRBV19 and J usage is TRBJ2-7, with a weak D call TRBD1 (7 bases). V shed 10 bases and J shed 5 bases, with 12 bases lying between them. The CDR3 sequence is 11 residues long. CDR1 and CDR2 (germline): LNHDA, SQIVND (reference sequence). DNA for the CDR3: TGTGCCACCCAGGGGGGTCACGAGCAGTACTTC. It yields the protein CATQGGHEQYF.

The chain links TRBV30 to TRBJ1-1; 11 bases agree with TRBD1. Trimming at V came to 8 bases and at J to 2 bases, leaving 1 base not matched to a gene. Germline V gene data show CDR1 as GTSNPN and CDR2 as SVGIG (reference sequence). This CDR3 contains 12 residues. CDR3 in DNA: TGTGCCGGACAGGGGGCTAACACTGAAGCTTTCTTT. It encodes CAGQGANTEAFF.

This clone has only a few counts. The rearrangement uses TRBV2 and TRBJ1-4; 7 bases are a match to TRBD1. Looked up from germline, CDR1 is SNHLY and CDR2 is FYNNEI. The CDR3 loop spans 14 amino acids. Trimming at V came to 5 bases and at J to 6 bases, leaving 6 bases not matched to a gene. The DNA of the CDR3 is TGTGCCAGCAGTCTCCGGGACAGCCATGAAAAACTGTTTTTT. It encodes CASSLRDSHEKLFF.

This chain joins TRBV20-1 and TRBJ1-5; the match to TRBD1 covers 9 bases. The CDR3 spans 16 residues. V trimming: 3 bases; J trimming: 6 bases; junction bases outside the gene matches: 12. The germline gives CDR1 DFQATT, CDR2 SNEGSKA (reference sequence). CDR3 DNA sequence: TGCAGTGCTAGTGAACCGGGACAGGGTCGAGTTCAGCCCCAGCATTTT. This codes for CSASEPGQGRVQPQHF.

This rearrangement joins TRBV24-1 to TRBJ2-7; unclear D gene. The CDR3 is 12 residues long. CDR1 and CDR2 (germline): KGHDR, SFDVKD. Trimming stripped 8 bases from V and 6 bases from J, with 13 bases between. Written as DNA, the CDR3 is TGTGCCACCATTGGGCCCCGTGGCGAGCAGTACTTC. This sequence encodes CATIGPRGEQYF.

This clone appeared a few times. The rearrangement uses TRBV29-1 and TRBJ2-7; tentatively, D is TRBD2 (5 bases). CDR1 and CDR2 from the germline V gene are SQVTM and ANQGSEA. V was trimmed by 3 bases and J by 2 bases, leaving 17 bases between them. The CDR3 loop spans 15 amino acids. The CDR3 sequence: CSVDPGETDPYEQYF. The CDR3 DNA reads as TGCAGCGTTGATCCCGGGGAGACGGATCCCTACGAGCAGTACTTC.

This clone was seen once. V gene TRBV9 combines with J gene TRBJ1-6; 9 positions match TRBD1. The CDR3 runs 15 residues. Trimming at V came to 4 bases and at J to 10 bases, leaving 9 bases not matched to a gene. Per germline, CDR1 SGDLS and CDR2 YYNGEE. CDR3 sequence (DNA): TGTGCCAGCAGCCTTCGGGGACAGGGAGGGTCACCCCTCCACTTT. Translating it yields CASSLRGQGGSPLHF.

The chain uses TRBV11-3 and TRBJ2-1; no clear D. V was clipped by 4 bases and J by 7 bases, with 20 bases between them. The CDR3 is 16 amino acids. The V gene's germline CDR1 is SGHNT and CDR2 YENEEA. The CDR3 protein is CASSSPHDALGNEQFF. The CDR3 DNA reads as TGTGCCAGCAGCTCCCCCCACGACGCCCTCGGGAATGAGCAGTTCTTC.

The V and J genes are TRBV6-5 and TRBJ2-1, with 7 bases that match TRBD1. Per the germline V gene, CDR1 is MNHEY and CDR2 is SVGAGI. With 2 bases clipped from V and 2 bases from J, the junction kept 0 bases outside the gene matches. The CDR3 spans 14 residues. For the CDR3, the DNA is TGTGCCAGCAGTTACGACAGGGCCTACAATGAGCAGTTCTTC. The encoded protein is CASSYDRAYNEQFF.

The V call is TRBV24-1, the J call TRBJ2-1; D gene ambiguous. The CDR3 extends over 13 amino acids. The germline V gene encodes CDR1 KGHDR and CDR2 SFDVKD. The V end lost 0 bases, the J end lost 9 bases, and 8 bases lay between the germline ends. CDR3 coding DNA: TGTGCCACCAGTGATTTGGTTCGGAGTGAGCAGTTCTTC. It encodes CATSDLVRSEQFF.